The 27 T cell receptor beta chains below all came from one sample that was sequenced in a study of CD8 T cells in Susac syndrome (dated by TCRdb to 2018 to 2020). Preparation of the library involved the immunoSEQ multiplex PCR assay. RNA was extracted with the RNeasy kit and 0.5 to 1 ug was reverse transcribed using random hexamers. TCRdb ran its own pipeline on the public reads, namely fastp trimming at Q25 and MiXCR clone calling, and kept in-frame beta chains. For every CDR3 protein sequence, its rows merge into one entry that carries the most common genes and DNA. Present in this sample are some 120,000 distinct CDR3 sequences, 85% to 95% of which were seen just once. Of the sample, about 0.12% is held by the ten largest clones. Sequenced input: CD8+ T cells from PBMCs. All receptors derive from a human donor in good health.

This sequence joins TRBV5-1 and TRBJ2-1, with D possibly TRBD1 on 6 matching bases. V was trimmed by 4 bases and J by 0 bases, leaving 14 bases between them. The CDR3 runs 16 residues. CDR1 and CDR2 (germline): SGHRS, YFSETQ. The CDR3: CASSGGSGTSYNEQFF. The CDR3 DNA is TGCGCCAGCAGCGGGGGCTCCGGGACCTCCTACAATGAGCAGTTCTTC.

The chain is built from TRBV6-6 and TRBJ2-1; a weak D match, TRBD1 (5 bases). This CDR3 comprises 13 residues. Germline CDR1 reads MNHNY; CDR2 reads SVGAGI (reference sequence). V lost 8 bases and J 6 bases, leaving 14 bases between the germline ends. Here the CDR3 DNA reads TGTGCCAGCCGCCAGGGCGCCATCAATGAGCAGTTCTTC. It is translated as CASRQGAINEQFF.

This clonotype was seen only once. This chain links TRBV20-1 with TRBJ2-2; D is possibly TRBD2 (6 bases). Germline CDR1 and CDR2: DFQATT and SNEGSKA (reference sequence). The CDR3 is 13 residues long. With 6 bases removed from V and 7 bases from J, the gap between germline ends came to 15 bases. CDR3 amino acids: CSAIRGKVGELFF. Here the CDR3 DNA reads TGCAGTGCCATCCGGGGGAAGGTCGGGGAGCTGTTTTTT.

The chain has TRBV19 and TRBJ1-1, with 10 positions matching TRBD1. The germline V gene has CDR1 LNHDA and CDR2 SQIVND (reference sequence). With V trimmed by 4 bases and J by 6 bases, 11 bases remained unmatched. The CDR3 extends over 16 amino acids. CDR3 sequence reads: CASSRTGTGAIAEAFF. The CDR3 DNA reads TGTGCCAGTAGTAGAACCGGGACAGGGGCTATCGCTGAAGCTTTCTTT.

The V and J genes are TRBV5-1 and TRBJ1-2; no reliable D call. The CDR3 is made up of 13 amino acids. Germline loops: CDR1 SGHRS, CDR2 YFSETQ. The ends were cut back, 0 bases at V and 4 bases at J, with 7 bases in the middle. CDR3 sequence reads: CASSLAARYGYTF. In nucleotides, the CDR3 is TGCGCCAGCAGCTTGGCCGCCCGCTATGGCTACACCTTC.

This chain uses TRBV4-3 with TRBJ2-3; D ambiguous. The V end lost 2 bases, the J end lost 0 bases, and 3 bases lay between the germline ends. CDR1 is LGHNA, CDR2 YSLEER, per germline. The CDR3 sequence is 13 residues long. This chain's CDR3 is CASSQSSTDTQYF. CDR3 nucleotides: TGCGCCAGCAGCCAATCTAGCACAGATACGCAGTATTTT.

V gene TRBV3-1 combines with J gene TRBJ2-1; no clear D. V was trimmed by 6 bases and J by 9 bases, leaving 12 bases between them. From germline, CDR1 is LGHDT and CDR2 YNNKEL (reference sequence). The length of the CDR3 is 12 residues. CDR3 residues: CASSLTKGEQFF. In nucleotides, the CDR3 is TGTGCCAGCAGTTTAACAAAGGGTGAGCAGTTCTTC.

The chain couples TRBV7-2 to TRBJ2-4; D call uncertain. Germline assignment: CDR1 SGHTA and CDR2 FQGNSA. CDR3 length: 14 residues. Trimming removed 4 bases from V and 6 bases from J, with 13 bases in between. The CDR3 protein is CASSSKGLGNIQYF. The CDR3 DNA reads TGTGCCAGCAGCTCCAAAGGGCTGGGAAACATTCAGTACTTC.

CDR3 DNA: TGTGCCAGCTCACGGGACAGGGCAGAGCCCCAGCATTTT. Its protein is CASSRDRAEPQHF. This chain connects TRBV18 to TRBJ1-5; 9 positions match TRBD1. The CDR3 totals 13 residues. The ends lost 4 bases at V and 8 bases at J; junction bases unmatched: 3. The V gene's germline CDR1 is KGHSH and CDR2 LQKENI.

V and J are TRBV27 and TRBJ2-1; D is uncertain. This CDR3 is built from 11 residues. V lost 10 bases, J lost 5 bases, and 9 bases lay in between. The germline gives CDR1 MNHEY, CDR2 SMNVEV (reference sequence). CDR3 sequence reads: CATYENNEQFF. As DNA, the CDR3 is TGTGCCACCTACGAGAACAATGAGCAGTTCTTC.

The genes are TRBV5-1 and TRBJ1-5, with TRBD1 identical over 7 bases. Per the germline V gene, CDR1 is SGHRS and CDR2 is YFSETQ. CDR3 length equals 15 residues. Unmatched junction bases numbered 8, after V lost 4 bases and J lost 4 bases. The CDR3 DNA follows: TGCGCCAGCAGCGTGGGTGACAGGGCTAATCAGCCCCAGCATTTT. It yields the protein CASSVGDRANQPQHF.

This clonotype was seen only a few times. The V call is TRBV6-1, the J call TRBJ2-7; D is uncertain. V lost 4 bases and J 5 bases, leaving 9 bases between the germline ends. Germline V gene data show CDR1 as MNHNS and CDR2 as SASEGT. The CDR3 loop spans 12 amino acids. Here the CDR3 reads CASSVLRDEQYF. The CDR3 DNA sequence: TGTGCCAGCAGTGTCCTAAGGGACGAGCAGTACTTC.

This rearrangement joins TRBV7-9 to TRBJ1-2, with D uncertain. The V end was cut by 0 bases, the J end by 1 base, with 6 bases between. The CDR3 runs to 14 residues. CDR1 SEHNR and CDR2 FQNEAQ come from the germline V gene (reference sequence). The CDR3 reads CASSLARSNYGYTF. Here the CDR3 DNA reads TGTGCCAGCAGCTTAGCGCGGAGTAACTATGGCTACACCTTC.

This clonotype was found once. The CDR3 reads CASSAGTALNQPQHF. CDR3 in DNA: TGTGCCAGCAGTGCGGGGACAGCCCTAAATCAGCCCCAGCATTTT. This chain uses TRBV6-5 with TRBJ1-5; 7 bases map to TRBD1. In germline, CDR1 is MNHEY, CDR2 SVGAGI. Trimming took 5 bases from V and 4 from J; bases not matched to a gene: 8. The CDR3 runs to 15 residues.

This chain links TRBV7-3 with TRBJ1-1; the D gene is possibly TRBD1 (6 bases). Per germline, CDR1 SGHTA and CDR2 FQGTGA. Between the trimmed V and J ends, which lost 1 base and 6 bases, there was a span of 12 bases. This CDR3 spans 14 amino acids. The chain's CDR3 is CASSLKAGVAEAFF. DNA for the CDR3: TGTGCCAGCAGCTTAAAAGCAGGGGTAGCTGAAGCTTTCTTT.

The rearrangement joins TRBV7-3 to TRBJ2-1, with TRBD2 matching over 8 bases. CDR3 length: 13 residues. CDR1 and CDR2 (germline): SGHTA, FQGTGA. CDR3 DNA: TGTGCAAGGAAAGCGGGGGAGCACAATGAGCAGTTCTTC. Protein product: CARKAGEHNEQFF.

This clonotype was counted a single time. The rearrangement joins TRBV7-9 to TRBJ1-1; a weak D match, TRBD1 (6 bases). The V gene's germline CDR1 is SEHNR and CDR2 FQNEAQ (reference sequence). This CDR3 is built from 16 residues. V was cut by 5 bases and J by 0 bases, with 16 bases left in between. CDR3 bases: TGTGCCAGCAGCCCGGAGGCGACAGGCATGAACACTGAAGCTTTCTTT. Translated: CASSPEATGMNTEAFF.

The V gene is TRBV29-1, the J gene TRBJ2-6; weak D call: TRBD2 (5 bases). Germline CDR1 and CDR2: SQVTM and ANQGSEA. CDR3 length: 15 amino acids. V was cut by 0 bases and J by 2 bases, with 8 bases left in between. CDR3 amino acids: CSVEEVGAGANVLTF. In nucleotides, the CDR3 is TGCAGCGTTGAAGAGGTCGGGGCTGGGGCCAACGTCCTGACTTTC.

This sequence joins TRBV4-1 and TRBJ2-5; the D call may be TRBD1 or TRBD2 (5 bases each). The CDR3 has 15 residues. The germline V and J ends were trimmed by 0 bases and 5 bases, with 13 bases remaining between them. Germline-derived CDR1 and CDR2 are MGHRA and YSYEKL. The CDR3 reads CASSQDRGVLETQYF. CDR3 in DNA: TGCGCCAGCAGCCAAGACAGAGGGGTTCTGGAGACCCAGTACTTC.

The J gene is TRBJ2-4, the V gene TRBV11-1; TRBD1 matches at 7 bases. V gave up 2 bases and J gave up 7 bases; unmatched junction bases: 5. The CDR3 has 14 residues. Germline V gives CDR1 SGHAT, CDR2 FQDESV (reference sequence). CDR3 in amino acids: CASSLWTGENIQYF. In DNA form, the CDR3 reads TGTGCCAGCAGCTTATGGACAGGAGAGAACATTCAGTACTTC.

This clonotype was counted only a few times. This chain links TRBV6-2 or TRBV6-3 with TRBJ1-1; a possible D gene is TRBD1 (5 bases). Germline CDR1 and CDR2: MNHEY and SVGEGT. The CDR3 has 14 residues. Between the trimmed V and J ends, which lost 5 bases and 3 bases, there was a span of 13 bases. The CDR3, as DNA: TGTGCCAGCAGTACCGACGACAGCCACACTGAAGCTTTCTTT. Amino acid sequence: CASSTDDSHTEAFF.

The chain couples TRBV18 to TRBJ1-3; D perhaps matches TRBD1 (6 bases). Germline CDR1 is KGHSH and CDR2 is LQKENI. This CDR3 is 13 amino acids long. V was shortened by 5 bases and J by 2 bases, with 7 bases between the two germline ends. The CDR3 protein is CASSTGTGNTIYF. Here the CDR3 DNA reads TGTGCCAGCTCAACAGGGACTGGAAACACCATATATTTT.

The J gene is TRBJ2-7, the V gene TRBV3-1; a possible D gene is TRBD2 (5 bases). Germline loops: CDR1 LGHDT, CDR2 YNNKEL (reference sequence). The length of the CDR3 is 11 residues. CDR3: CASGSNYEQYF. CDR3 DNA: TGTGCGTCGGGGAGTAACTACGAGCAGTACTTC.

The chain is built from TRBV5-6 and TRBJ2-2; 9 nucleotides line up with TRBD1. The germline V gene has CDR1 SGHDT and CDR2 YYEEEE. V was clipped by 7 bases and J by 2 bases; unmatched bases: 15. This CDR3 region has 18 residues. CDR3 amino acids: CASGNPNWGQGNTGELFF. The CDR3 region has the DNA TGTGCCAGCGGTAACCCCAACTGGGGACAGGGAAACACCGGGGAGCTGTTTTTT.

The chain is built from TRBV5-1 and TRBJ2-3; 11 positions agree with TRBD2. Germline CDR1 is SGHRS and CDR2 is YFSETQ. The CDR3 totals 18 residues. Trimming removed 6 bases from V and 4 bases from J; junction bases left unmatched: 16. The CDR3 sequence: CASTPGLAVGGWADTQYF. The DNA for the CDR3 is TGCGCCAGCACCCCGGGACTAGCGGTCGGAGGGTGGGCAGATACGCAGTATTTT.

The sample holds a few counts of this clonotype. The junction departs from germline at one end; a sequencing error may be responsible. This chain connects TRBV5-6 to TRBJ2-1, with TRBD1 matching over 10 bases. There are 13 residues in the CDR3. Germline CDR1 reads SGHDT; CDR2 reads YYEEEE. This CDR3 is CASRSTGGSAVRF. The CDR3 DNA reads TGTGCCAGCAGGTCGACAGGGGGCTCGGCGGTGCGCTTC.

The rearrangement uses TRBV20-1 and TRBJ1-5; no clear D gene. V was cut by 0 bases and J by 0 bases, with 12 bases left in between. CDR1 DFQATT and CDR2 SNEGSKA come from the germline V gene (reference sequence). This CDR3 has 16 amino acids. CDR3 loop: CSARDTASRSNQPQHF. The CDR3 nucleotides read TGCAGTGCTAGAGATACAGCGTCTCGTAGCAATCAGCCCCAGCATTTT.